This T cell receptor beta chain is from a study of cytomegalovirus exposure and HLA in healthy donors. Study-level results: Trimming of TCR beta V- and J-genes showed a link, identified in a later analysis, to a missense DCLRE1C variant. DRB1 showed the most TCR associations and HLA-C the fewest in a later analysis, as rates varied by HLA locus.

As concerns this clone: What it binds is unknown.

PCR primers comprised 60 Vbeta and 13 Jbeta primers. The method was immunoSEQ multiplex PCR; TCRdb's version includes in-frame clones alone and lacks a portion of them. This sample has roughly 110,000 clones, with approximately 79% found just once. V was pared by 5 bases and J by 6 bases, with 11 bases between. Germline V CDR1 and CDR2: MNHNY, SVGAGI (reference sequence). The CDR3 contains 12 residues. The sequence derives from a woman aged 40 to 49 in good health and CMV-seropositive. The chain uses TRBV6-6 and TRBJ2-7; D might be TRBD1 (6 bases). Input material: PBMCs. The CDR3 loop is CASSRGGSEQYF. In nucleotides, the CDR3 is TGTGCCAGCAGTCGAGGGGGTTCCGAGCAGTACTTC.